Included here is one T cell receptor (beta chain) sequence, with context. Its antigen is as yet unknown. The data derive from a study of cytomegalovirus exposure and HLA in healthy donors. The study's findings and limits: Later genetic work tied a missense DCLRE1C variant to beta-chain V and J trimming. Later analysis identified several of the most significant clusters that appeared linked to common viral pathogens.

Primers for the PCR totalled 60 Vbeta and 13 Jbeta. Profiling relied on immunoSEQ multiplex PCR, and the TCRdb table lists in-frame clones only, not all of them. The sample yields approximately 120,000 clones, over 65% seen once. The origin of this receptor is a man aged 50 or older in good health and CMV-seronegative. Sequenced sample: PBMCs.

This chain's CDR3 is CASGRSGAAGELFF. Here the CDR3 DNA reads TGTGCTAGTGGTCGGTCAGGGGCAGCCGGGGAGCTGTTTTTT. The chain uses TRBV12-5 and TRBJ2-2, with TRBD1 as a possible D gene (6 bases). The CDR3 is 14 residues long. With 5 bases removed from V and 6 bases from J, the gap between germline ends came to 13 bases. CDR1 is LGHNT, CDR2 FRNRAP, per germline.